This entry lists 27 T cell receptor beta chains sequenced from one sample in a study of blood T cells in healthy people across ages. Combining a sample-barcoded 5' primer with a J-beta primer mix, a second PCR ran for 7 to 11 cycles. TCRdb redid the calling of the 5' RACE reads with MiXCR, one entry per CDR3 protein. This table has 1 million to 1.2 million distinct CDR3 sequences, 35% to 40% appearing once. Sequencing input: blood. The receptors shown here come from a man aged 18 to 35 in good health.

The V call is TRBV14, the J call TRBJ1-1, with D perhaps matching TRBD1 (6 bases). Per germline, CDR1 SGHDN and CDR2 FVKESK. CDR3 size: 13 residues. The V end was cut by 0 bases, the J end by 11 bases, with 13 bases between. In DNA, the CDR3 is TGTGCCAGCAGCCAAGATACAGGGATGATGGCTTTCTTT. Translated: CASSQDTGMMAFF.

The chain is built from TRBV2 and TRBJ2-7; TRBD2 might be the D (6 bases). Germline CDR1 and CDR2: SNHLY and FYNNEI. V lost 8 bases to trimming and J lost 6 bases, with 11 bases between them. CDR3 length equals 11 residues. The CDR3 region is CASLGGSEQYF. DNA of the CDR3: TGTGCCAGCCTGGGGGGAAGCGAGCAGTACTTC.

Only a few counts were recorded for this clonotype. This sequence joins TRBV20-1 and TRBJ1-1; a possible D gene is TRBD1 (5 bases). Germline CDR1 is DFQATT and CDR2 is SNEGSKA (reference sequence). The length of the CDR3 is 13 residues. Deletions cut 5 bases from V and 2 bases from J, with 12 bases between. CDR3 loop: CSAGDDSNTEAFF. CDR3 DNA: TGCAGTGCTGGCGATGACAGTAACACTGAAGCTTTCTTT.

The chain carries TRBV20-1 and TRBJ1-5; D is possibly TRBD1 (6 bases). This CDR3 contains 15 residues. Trimming shortened V by 5 bases and J by 1 base, and 15 bases separated the two germline ends. Germline-derived CDR1 and CDR2 are DFQATT and SNEGSKA (reference sequence). CDR3 sequence: CSAPYRETSNQPQHF. The CDR3 region has the DNA TGCAGTGCTCCTTACAGGGAAACGAGCAATCAGCCCCAGCATTTT.

In this sample, this clonotype turned up many times. This chain uses TRBV7-2 with TRBJ1-1; TRBD1 might be the D (5 bases). The CDR3 spans 15 residues. CDR1 and CDR2 (germline): SGHTA, FQGNSA. Trimming removed 1 base from V and 7 bases from J, with 16 bases in between. The CDR3 region has the DNA TGTGCCAGCAGCTTAGAACCGTTCTACAGGAGTGAAGCTTTCTTT. This gives the protein CASSLEPFYRSEAFF. Based on the CDR3 plus reference TRBV7-2 and TRBJ1-1, the full variable domain is GAGVSQSPSNKVTEKGKDVELRCDPISGHTALYWYRQSLGQGLEFLIYFQGNSAPDKSGLPSDRFSAERTGGSVSTLTIQRTQQEDSAVYLCASSLEPFYRSEAFFGQGTRLTVV.

This chain connects TRBV20-1 to TRBJ2-2, with D perhaps being TRBD1 or TRBD2 (5 bases each). Germline CDR1 DFQATT, CDR2 SNEGSKA (reference sequence). Trimming removed 6 bases at V and 5 bases at J, with 13 bases between. The CDR3 has 13 residues. This CDR3 is CSASGTRTGELFF. CDR3 nucleotide sequence: TGCAGTGCGAGTGGGACGCGGACCGGGGAGCTGTTTTTT.

The rearrangement uses TRBV5-1 and TRBJ1-2, with D hard to call. The ends were cut back, 4 bases at V and 4 bases at J, with 17 bases in the middle. The CDR3 is 15 amino acids. Germline V gene lookup returns CDR1 SGHRS and CDR2 YFSETQ. CDR3 residues: CASSPGIYGGYGYTF. CDR3 DNA: TGCGCCAGCAGCCCCGGGATTTACGGCGGCTATGGCTACACCTTC.

The chain's CDR3 is CASSQATQHYGYTF. As DNA, the CDR3 is TGTGCCAGCAGCCAAGCGACTCAACACTATGGCTACACCTTC. V usage is TRBV4-2 and J usage is TRBJ1-2; D gene unclear. Trimming pared 1 base from V and 3 bases from J, leaving 9 bases between. CDR1 is LGHNA and CDR2 is YNFKEQ in the germline V gene. The CDR3 totals 14 residues.

The chain employs TRBV30 and TRBJ2-3, with 13 bases identical to TRBD2. V dropped 2 bases and J dropped 2; count of bases not matched to a gene: 7. The CDR3 is made up of 17 amino acids. Germline CDR1 and CDR2: GTSNPN and SVGIG (reference sequence). In DNA form, the CDR3 reads TGTGCCTGGAGTTCTCGACTAGCGGGGGGCAACACAGATACGCAGTATTTT. This translates into CAWSSRLAGGNTDTQYF. Full variable domain (remainder filled in from reference TRBV30 and TRBJ2-3): SQTIHQWPATLVQPVGSPLSLECTVEGTSNPNLYWYRQAAGRGLQLLFYSVGIGQISSEVPQNLSASRPQDRQFILSSKKLLLSDSGFYLCAWSSRLAGGNTDTQYFGPGTRLTVL.

This CDR3 reads CASSQEPGDTEAFF. The DNA for the CDR3 is TGTGCCAGCAGCCAAGAACCAGGGGACACTGAAGCTTTCTTT. The rearrangement joins TRBV4-2 to TRBJ1-1, with D possibly TRBD1 on 6 matching bases. Per germline, CDR1 LGHNA and CDR2 YNFKEQ. The CDR3 totals 14 residues. Trimming removed 0 bases from V and 3 bases from J, with 8 bases in between.

V and J are TRBV4-3 and TRBJ1-2; no clear D. CDR1 and CDR2 from the germline V gene are LGHNA and YSLEER. There are 16 residues in the CDR3. Trimming left V 0 bases short and J 2 bases short, with 13 bases between. DNA of the CDR3: TGCGCCAGCAGCCAAGATTTAAGGCAGCAAAACTATGGCTACACCTTC. Translation gives CASSQDLRQQNYGYTF.

This clonotype occurred many times. The chain couples TRBV30 to TRBJ2-7, with 8 bases aligning to TRBD1. The trim removed 4 bases at V and 5 bases at J, leaving 10 bases unmatched. Looked up from germline, CDR1 is GTSNPN and CDR2 is SVGIG (reference sequence). The CDR3 runs 14 residues. CDR3 sequence reads: CAWIPGQVRNEQYF. DNA for the CDR3: TGTGCCTGGATCCCGGGACAGGTACGGAACGAGCAGTACTTC.

This clonotype showed up just a few times. The V gene is TRBV20-1, the J gene TRBJ1-2; 8 nucleotides match TRBD1. This CDR3 contains 14 residues. V shed 6 bases, J shed 4 bases, and the junction held 10 bases outside the gene matches. The germline gives CDR1 DFQATT, CDR2 SNEGSKA (reference sequence). The CDR3 bases are TGCAGTGCCACCACGGGGGGGACAGGCTATGGCTACACCTTC. It codes for CSATTGGTGYGYTF.

This clonotype came up many times. V is TRBV27 and J is TRBJ2-1; 8 positions match TRBD2. The CDR3 consists of 14 residues. Germline CDR1 is MNHEY and CDR2 is SMNVEV (reference sequence). V shed 6 bases, J shed 0 bases, and the junction held 1 base outside the gene matches. The CDR3 is CASSRGGSYNEQFF. The CDR3 bases are TGTGCCAGCAGCCGGGGGGGCTCCTACAATGAGCAGTTCTTC.

The chain is built from TRBV27 and TRBJ2-4; 7 bases map to TRBD2. V was clipped by 6 bases and J by 1 base; unmatched bases: 9. Germline assignment: CDR1 MNHEY and CDR2 SMNVEV (reference sequence). The CDR3 length is 16 residues. Here the CDR3 reads CASSKAPRGAKNIQYF. The CDR3 DNA is TGTGCCAGCAGCAAAGCGCCGCGGGGGGCCAAAAACATTCAGTACTTC.

Remarks on this clonotype: At one end the junction does not follow the germline gene, possibly because of a read error. The V call is TRBV27, the J call TRBJ1-5; no definite D call. The CDR3 is 15 residues long. CDR1 is MNHEY, CDR2 SMNVEV, per germline (reference sequence). The DNA for the CDR3 is TGTGCCGGCAGTTTGGCCCCTGGGTTAGGTCAGCCCCAGCATTTT. Translating it yields CAGSLAPGLGQPQHF.

About this clonotype itself: Possible read error: a much larger clone is one base away. The chain links TRBV6-5 to TRBJ2-7; 9 nucleotides agree with TRBD2. CDR3 length: 14 residues. CDR1 and CDR2 (germline): MNHEY, SVGAGI. In DNA, the CDR3 is TGTGCCAGCATTTACGCGGGGGGGTCCTACGAGCAGTACTTC. Translation: CASIYAGGSYEQYF.

V usage is TRBV7-2 and J usage is TRBJ2-3; TRBD2 matches at 14 bases. Germline V gene sequence: CDR1 SGHTA, CDR2 FQGNSA. V shed 5 bases, J shed 6 bases, and the junction held 4 bases outside the gene matches. The CDR3 is 15 residues long. CDR3 loop: CASSTRLAGGDTQYF. For the CDR3, the DNA is TGTGCCAGCAGCACCCGACTAGCGGGGGGGGATACGCAGTATTTT.

This clonotype was counted only a few times. V is TRBV29-1 and J is TRBJ1-1, with D possibly matching TRBD1 (5 bases). This CDR3 contains 11 residues. Trimming shortened V by 6 bases and J by 8 bases, and 13 bases separated the two germline ends. Germline V gene lookup returns CDR1 SQVTM and CDR2 ANQGSEA. The CDR3 reads CSVLRDLEAFF. As DNA, the CDR3 is TGCAGCGTCCTCAGGGATCTGGAAGCTTTCTTT.

V and J are TRBV7-2 and TRBJ1-3; D gene unclear. The CDR3 has 16 amino acids. The V end was cut by 2 bases, the J end by 0 bases, with 11 bases between. Germline V gene lookup returns CDR1 SGHTA and CDR2 FQGNSA. CDR3 DNA: TGTGCCAGCAGCTTATTCCCATCGAGCTCTGGAAACACCATATATTTT. It is translated as CASSLFPSSSGNTIYF.

This clonotype was observed a single time. The DNA of the CDR3 is TGTGCCAGCAGTTACCTGTCAGTAAGGGATGGCTACACCTTC. Amino acids: CASSYLSVRDGYTF. The chain combines TRBV6-5 with TRBJ1-2; no clear D gene. The CDR3 has 14 residues. V shed 2 bases and J shed 6 bases, with 13 bases lying between them. Germline values: CDR1 MNHEY, CDR2 SVGAGI.

This clonotype was seen a few times. The chain joins TRBV7-2 to TRBJ2-2; D is perhaps TRBD2 (5 bases). The germline CDR1 and CDR2 sequences are SGHTA and FQGNSA. CDR3 size: 16 residues. V lost 3 bases, J lost 5 bases, and 16 bases lay in between. CDR3 sequence reads: CASSFALAPRTGELFF. The CDR3 DNA reads as TGTGCCAGCAGCTTCGCGCTAGCCCCCAGAACCGGGGAGCTGTTTTTT.

This chain connects TRBV20-1 to TRBJ2-7; 8 bases agree with TRBD1. Germline V CDR1 and CDR2: DFQATT, SNEGSKA (reference sequence). This CDR3 comprises 13 residues. With 0 bases clipped from V and 3 bases from J, the junction kept 1 base outside the gene matches. Here the CDR3 reads CSARETGVYEQYF. CDR3 sequence (DNA): TGCAGTGCTAGAGAGACAGGGGTCTACGAGCAGTACTTC.

This clonotype has ten or more counts. This sequence joins TRBV6-6 and TRBJ1-2; 7 bases match TRBD1. Trimming took 5 bases from V and 4 from J; bases not matched to a gene: 13. The CDR3 totals 16 residues. The germline gives CDR1 MNHNY, CDR2 SVGAGI (reference sequence). This CDR3 reads CASSLPSDRDRYGYTF. CDR3 sequence (DNA): TGTGCCAGCAGTCTCCCTTCCGACAGGGATCGCTATGGCTACACCTTC.

The J gene is TRBJ1-2, the V gene TRBV4-2; D call uncertain. Trimming cost V 0 bases and J 6 bases, with 11 bases left between them. Per germline, CDR1 LGHNA and CDR2 YNFKEQ. The CDR3 extends over 14 amino acids. CDR3 in DNA: TGTGCCAGCAGCCAAGATCGGGGTGACCATGGCTACACCTTC. Translation: CASSQDRGDHGYTF.

This clonotype was seen at least ten times. Since a much larger clone is just one base distant, this may be a read error. V gene TRBV12-3 or TRBV12-4 combines with J gene TRBJ2-2; D is possibly TRBD1 or TRBD2 (5 bases each). This CDR3 comprises 12 residues. Trimming left V 6 bases short and J 7 bases short, with 9 bases between. The CDR3 protein is CASRRGIGELFF. The CDR3 DNA reads as TGTGCCAGCAGGAGGGGTATCGGGGAGCTGTTTTTT.

This clonotype was recorded a few times. The chain recombines TRBV20-1 with TRBJ1-4; TRBD1 is a possible D gene (6 bases). This CDR3 region has 14 residues. Germline CDR1 reads DFQATT; CDR2 reads SNEGSKA (reference sequence). Deletions cut 4 bases from V and 8 bases from J, with 17 bases between. CDR3 DNA: TGCAGTGCTAAACGACAGTCAGGGGACGAAAAACTGTTTTTT. It translates to CSAKRQSGDEKLFF.